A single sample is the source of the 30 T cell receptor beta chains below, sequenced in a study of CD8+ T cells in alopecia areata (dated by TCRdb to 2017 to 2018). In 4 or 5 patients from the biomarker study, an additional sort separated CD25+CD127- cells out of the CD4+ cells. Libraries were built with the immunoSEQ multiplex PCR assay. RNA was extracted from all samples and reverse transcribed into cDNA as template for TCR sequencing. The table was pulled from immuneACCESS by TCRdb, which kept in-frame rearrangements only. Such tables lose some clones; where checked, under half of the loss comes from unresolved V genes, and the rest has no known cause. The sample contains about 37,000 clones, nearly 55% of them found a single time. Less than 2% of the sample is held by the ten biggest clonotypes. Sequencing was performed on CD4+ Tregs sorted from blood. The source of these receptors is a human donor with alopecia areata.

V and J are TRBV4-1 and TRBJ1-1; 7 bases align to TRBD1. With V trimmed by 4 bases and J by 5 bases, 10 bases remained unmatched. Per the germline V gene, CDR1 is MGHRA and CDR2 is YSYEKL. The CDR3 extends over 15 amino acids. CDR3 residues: CASSRTDRVGTEAFF. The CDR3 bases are TGCGCCAGCAGCCGTACCGACAGGGTAGGGACTGAAGCTTTCTTT.

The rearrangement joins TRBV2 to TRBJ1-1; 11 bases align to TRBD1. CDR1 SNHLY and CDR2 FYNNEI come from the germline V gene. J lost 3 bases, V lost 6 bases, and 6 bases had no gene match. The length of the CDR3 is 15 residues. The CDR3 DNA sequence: TGTGCCAGCAGCCAACCGGGACAGGGGGACACTGAAGCTTTCTTT. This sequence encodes CASSQPGQGDTEAFF.

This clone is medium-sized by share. As DNA, the CDR3 is TGCGCCAGCAGCCGGGCTCGCGGTATGGCCGGGGAGCTGTTTTTT. It encodes CASSRARGMAGELFF. The genes are TRBV4-3 and TRBJ2-2; D unresolved. Trimming removed 4 bases at V and 6 bases at J, with 15 bases between. The CDR3 consists of 15 residues. Germline-derived CDR1 and CDR2 are LGHNA and YSLEER.

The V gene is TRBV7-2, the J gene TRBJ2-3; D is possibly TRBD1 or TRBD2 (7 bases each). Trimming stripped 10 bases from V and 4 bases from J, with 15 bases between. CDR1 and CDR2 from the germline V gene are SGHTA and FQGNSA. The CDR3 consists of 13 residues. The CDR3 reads CATSRGGADTQYF. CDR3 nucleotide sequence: TGTGCCACCTCCAGGGGGGGAGCAGATACGCAGTATTTT.

Here the CDR3 DNA reads TGTGCCAGCAGTTTAGACCCCAGGCTGGGGACCCAGTACTTC. It encodes CASSLDPRLGTQYF. The rearrangement links TRBV27 to TRBJ2-5, with D unclear. The CDR3 length is 14 residues. The germline CDR1 and CDR2 sequences are MNHEY and SMNVEV (reference sequence). Trimming shortened V by 2 bases and J by 7 bases, and 14 bases separated the two germline ends.

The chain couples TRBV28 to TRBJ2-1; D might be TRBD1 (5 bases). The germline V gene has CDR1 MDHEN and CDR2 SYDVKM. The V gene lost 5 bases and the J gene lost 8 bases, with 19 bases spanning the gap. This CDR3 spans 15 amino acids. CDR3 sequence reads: CASSPPGGVGDEQFF. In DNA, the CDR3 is TGTGCCAGCAGTCCCCCAGGTGGGGTAGGGGATGAGCAGTTCTTC.

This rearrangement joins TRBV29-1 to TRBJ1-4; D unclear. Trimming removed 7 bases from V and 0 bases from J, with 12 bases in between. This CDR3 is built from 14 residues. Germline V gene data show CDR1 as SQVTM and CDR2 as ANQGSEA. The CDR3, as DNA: TGCAGCGCCACGGACCGGACAACTAATGAAAAACTGTTTTTT. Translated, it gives CSATDRTTNEKLFF.

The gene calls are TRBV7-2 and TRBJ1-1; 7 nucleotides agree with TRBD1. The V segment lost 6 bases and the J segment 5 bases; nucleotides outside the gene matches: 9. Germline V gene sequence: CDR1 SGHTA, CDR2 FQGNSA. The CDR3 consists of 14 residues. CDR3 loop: CASRRDSLVTEAFF. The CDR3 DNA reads TGTGCCAGCAGGCGGGACAGCCTTGTGACTGAAGCTTTCTTT.

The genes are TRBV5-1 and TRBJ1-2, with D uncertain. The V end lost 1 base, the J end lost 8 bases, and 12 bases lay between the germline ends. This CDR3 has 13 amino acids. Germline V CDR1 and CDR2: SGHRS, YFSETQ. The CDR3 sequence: CASSLSRTMGYTF. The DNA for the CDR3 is TGCGCCAGCAGCTTGAGTAGGACTATGGGCTACACCTTC.

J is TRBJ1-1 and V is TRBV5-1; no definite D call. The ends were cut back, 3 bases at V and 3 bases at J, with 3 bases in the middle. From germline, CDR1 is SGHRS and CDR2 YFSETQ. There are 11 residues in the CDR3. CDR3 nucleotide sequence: TGCGCCAGCAGCTCTTACACTGAAGCTTTCTTT. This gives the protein CASSSYTEAFF.

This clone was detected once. The DNA of the CDR3 is TGTGCCAGCAGCGTAGGGGTGAGGGACGTCAAATACAATGAGCAGTTCTTC. Encoded protein: CASSVGVRDVKYNEQFF. The chain recombines TRBV9 with TRBJ2-1; D might be TRBD1 or TRBD2, each matching 5 bases. In germline, CDR1 is SGDLS, CDR2 YYNGEE. This CDR3 has 17 residues. V gave up 0 bases and J gave up 4 bases, with 17 bases separating them.

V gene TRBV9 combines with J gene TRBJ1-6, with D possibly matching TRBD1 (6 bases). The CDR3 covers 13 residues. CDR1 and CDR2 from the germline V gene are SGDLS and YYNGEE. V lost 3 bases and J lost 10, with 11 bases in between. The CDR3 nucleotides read TGTGCCAGCAGCGGTACAGGGCGCTCACCCCTCCACTTT. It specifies CASSGTGRSPLHF.

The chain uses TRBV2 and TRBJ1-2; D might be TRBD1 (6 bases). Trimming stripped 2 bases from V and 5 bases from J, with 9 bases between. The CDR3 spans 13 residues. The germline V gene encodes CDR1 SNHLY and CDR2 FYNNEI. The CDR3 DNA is TGTGCCAGCAGTGAAAGGACAGATTATGGCTACACCTTC. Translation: CASSERTDYGYTF.

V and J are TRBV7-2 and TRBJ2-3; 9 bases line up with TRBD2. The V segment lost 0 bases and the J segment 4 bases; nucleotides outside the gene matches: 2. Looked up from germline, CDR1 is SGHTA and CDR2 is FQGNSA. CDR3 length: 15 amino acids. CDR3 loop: CASSLASGRSDTQYF. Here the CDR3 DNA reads TGTGCCAGCAGCTTAGCTAGCGGGAGATCAGATACGCAGTATTTT.

The CDR3 region is CATSKSGHIYNEQFF. The CDR3 region has the DNA TGTGCCACCAGTAAATCGGGACATATTTACAATGAGCAGTTCTTC. This chain joins TRBV15 and TRBJ2-1, with D possibly TRBD1 on 6 matching bases. Germline assignment: CDR1 LNHNV and CDR2 YYDKDF (reference sequence). This CDR3 spans 15 amino acids. The germline V and J ends were trimmed by 6 bases and 4 bases, with 16 bases remaining between them.

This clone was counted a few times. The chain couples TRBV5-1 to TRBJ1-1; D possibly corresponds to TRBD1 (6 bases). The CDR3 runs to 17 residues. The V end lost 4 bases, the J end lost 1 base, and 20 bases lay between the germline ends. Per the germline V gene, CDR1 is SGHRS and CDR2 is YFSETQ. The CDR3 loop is CASSPRPGGFGNTEAFF. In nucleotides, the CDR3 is TGCGCCAGCAGCCCCCGGCCGGGGGGCTTTGGGAACACTGAAGCTTTCTTT.

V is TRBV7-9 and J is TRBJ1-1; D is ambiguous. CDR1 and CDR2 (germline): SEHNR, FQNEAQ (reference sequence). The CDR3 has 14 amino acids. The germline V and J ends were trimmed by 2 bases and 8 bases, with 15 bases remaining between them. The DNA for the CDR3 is TGTGCCAGCAGCTTATCAGGTCCGGGGAAGGAAGCTTTCTTT. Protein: CASSLSGPGKEAFF.

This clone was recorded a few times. For the CDR3, the DNA is TGTGCCAGCAGCCCCGGGGTCCAAGAGACCCAGTACTTC. This encodes CASSPGVQETQYF. The genes are TRBV7-9 and TRBJ2-5; tentative D call: TRBD2 (5 bases). V was shortened by 5 bases and J by 1 base, with 8 bases between the two germline ends. CDR3 length: 13 residues. The V gene's germline CDR1 is SEHNR and CDR2 FQNEAQ (reference sequence).

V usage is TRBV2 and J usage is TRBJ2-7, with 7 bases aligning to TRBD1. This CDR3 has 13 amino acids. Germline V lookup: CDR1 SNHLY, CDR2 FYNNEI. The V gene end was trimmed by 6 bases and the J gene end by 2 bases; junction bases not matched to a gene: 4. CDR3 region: CASRAQGAYEQYF. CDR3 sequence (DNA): TGTGCCAGCAGGGCCCAGGGGGCCTACGAGCAGTACTTC.

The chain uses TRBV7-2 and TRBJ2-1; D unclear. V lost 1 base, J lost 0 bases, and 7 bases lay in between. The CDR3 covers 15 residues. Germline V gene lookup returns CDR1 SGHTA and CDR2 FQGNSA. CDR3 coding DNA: TGTGCCAGCAGCTTAGGTTCGAGCTCCTACAATGAGCAGTTCTTC. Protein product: CASSLGSSSYNEQFF.

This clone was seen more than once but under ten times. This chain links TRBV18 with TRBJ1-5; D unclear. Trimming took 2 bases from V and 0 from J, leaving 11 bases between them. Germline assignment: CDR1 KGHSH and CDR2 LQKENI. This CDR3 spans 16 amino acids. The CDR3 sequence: CASSPNSLNSNQPQHF. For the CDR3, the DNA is TGTGCCAGCTCACCAAACAGTCTAAATAGCAATCAGCCCCAGCATTTT.

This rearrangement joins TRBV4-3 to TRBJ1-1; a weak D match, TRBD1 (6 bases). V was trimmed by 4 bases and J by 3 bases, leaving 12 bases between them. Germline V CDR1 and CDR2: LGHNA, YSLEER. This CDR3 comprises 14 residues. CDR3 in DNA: TGCGCCAGCAGCCTCAGGGCAGGGGACACTGAAGCTTTCTTT. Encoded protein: CASSLRAGDTEAFF.

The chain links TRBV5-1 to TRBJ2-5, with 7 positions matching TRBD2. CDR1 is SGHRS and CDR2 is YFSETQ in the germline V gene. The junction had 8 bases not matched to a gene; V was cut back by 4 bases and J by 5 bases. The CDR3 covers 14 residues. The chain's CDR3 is CASSQLATRETQYF. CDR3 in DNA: TGCGCCAGCAGCCAACTAGCGACTCGTGAGACCCAGTACTTC.

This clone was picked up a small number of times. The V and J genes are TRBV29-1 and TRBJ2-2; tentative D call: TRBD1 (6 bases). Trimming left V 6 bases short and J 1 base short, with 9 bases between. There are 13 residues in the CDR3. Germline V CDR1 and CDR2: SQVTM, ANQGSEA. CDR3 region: CSVRGLNTGELFF. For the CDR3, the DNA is TGCAGCGTCAGGGGATTGAACACCGGGGAGCTGTTTTTT.

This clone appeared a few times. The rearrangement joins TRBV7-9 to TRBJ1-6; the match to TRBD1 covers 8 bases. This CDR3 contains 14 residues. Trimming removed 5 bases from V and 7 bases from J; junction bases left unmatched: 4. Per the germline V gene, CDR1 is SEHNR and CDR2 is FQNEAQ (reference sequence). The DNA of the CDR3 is TGTGCCAGCAGCCGGGGACAGGAAAATTCACCCCTCCACTTT. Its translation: CASSRGQENSPLHF.

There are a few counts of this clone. CDR3 nucleotide sequence: TGTGCCAGCCTTCGAGCGGGGCTCAACACCGGGGAGCTGTTTTTT. Amino acid sequence: CASLRAGLNTGELFF. V gene TRBV7-2 combines with J gene TRBJ2-2, with 7 bases lining up with TRBD2. The V gene end was trimmed by 8 bases and the J gene end by 2 bases; junction bases not matched to a gene: 8. Germline CDR1 SGHTA, CDR2 FQGNSA. The CDR3 extends over 15 amino acids.

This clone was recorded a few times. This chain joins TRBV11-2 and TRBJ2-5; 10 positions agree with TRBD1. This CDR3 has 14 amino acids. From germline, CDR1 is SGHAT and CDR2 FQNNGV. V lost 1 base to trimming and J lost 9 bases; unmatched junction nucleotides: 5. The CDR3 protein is CASSLVRTGGSQYF. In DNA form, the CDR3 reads TGTGCCAGCAGCTTAGTTCGGACAGGGGGGTCCCAGTACTTC.

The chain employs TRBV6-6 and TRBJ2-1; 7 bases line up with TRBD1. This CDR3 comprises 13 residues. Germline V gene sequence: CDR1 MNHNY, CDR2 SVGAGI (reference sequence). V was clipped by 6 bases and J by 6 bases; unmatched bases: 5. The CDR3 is CASRLNRGNEQFF. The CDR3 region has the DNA TGTGCCAGCAGGCTTAACAGGGGCAATGAGCAGTTCTTC.

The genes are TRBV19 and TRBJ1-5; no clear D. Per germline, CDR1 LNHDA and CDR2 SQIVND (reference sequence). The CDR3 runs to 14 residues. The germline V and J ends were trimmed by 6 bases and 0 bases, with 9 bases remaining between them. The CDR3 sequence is CASRRLYSNQPQHF. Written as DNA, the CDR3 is TGTGCCAGTAGACGGCTTTATAGCAATCAGCCCCAGCATTTT.

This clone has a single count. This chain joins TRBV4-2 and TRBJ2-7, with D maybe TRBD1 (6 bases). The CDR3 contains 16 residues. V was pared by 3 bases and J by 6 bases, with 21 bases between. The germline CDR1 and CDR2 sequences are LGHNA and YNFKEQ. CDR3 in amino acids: CASSQTRQAAFSEQYF. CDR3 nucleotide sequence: TGTGCCAGCAGCCAGACCAGACAGGCCGCTTTCTCCGAGCAGTACTTC.